The present entry profiles one TCR beta chain with its context. The assay was immunoSEQ multiplex PCR, and TCRdb's table has in-frame clones only and misses some. The table lists about 580,000 clones, 95% to 98% of them singletons. This specimen comes from a study of shared clonotypes between healthy human individuals. Study overall: The people who gave samples were a couple of women and a few men aged 18 to 49.

Per the germline V gene, CDR1 is SGHVS and CDR2 is FQNEAQ. This CDR3 has 14 residues. The V end lost 4 bases, the J end lost 11 bases, and 20 bases lay between the germline ends. Naive CD8 cells lacked CD45RO and underwent positive selection for CCR7, leaving out terminally differentiated effector memory CD45RA+ cells. The clonotype comes from a man under 40 in good health. Source material: naive CD8+ T cells sorted from blood. The chain couples TRBV7-8 to TRBJ1-1; TRBD1 is a possible D gene (5 bases). CDR3 coding DNA: TGTGCCAGCAGCTCCTCCGGGACGACGAATCCGGCTTTCTTT. Translating it yields CASSSSGTTNPAFF.